The 23 T cell receptor beta chains in this list originate from one sample, sequenced in a study of Tregs in tolerant kidney transplant recipients. TCRdb's table, derived via immunoSEQ multiplex PCR, lists solely in-frame clones and lacks some. This table has 9,500 to 12,000 clones, around 90% appearing once. These receptors' antigens are unknown. The sequencing here drew on Tregs from blood cultured with allogeneic cells, taken before the transplant. All receptors come from a human patient who received a combined kidney and bone marrow transplant.

This rearrangement joins TRBV10-3 to TRBJ1-4; 7 bases fit TRBD1. Germline CDR1 and CDR2: ENHRY and SYGVKD. The CDR3 consists of 14 residues. J lost 7 bases, V lost 11 bases, and 13 bases had no gene match. CDR3: CAARGDRSSEKLFF. The DNA for the CDR3 is TGTGCCGCCAGGGGGGATCGGTCGAGTGAAAAACTGTTTTTT.

This clone was recorded a few times. The V call is TRBV28, the J call TRBJ2-2; 7 nucleotides align to TRBD1. The CDR3 totals 16 residues. CDR1 MDHEN and CDR2 SYDVKM come from the germline V gene. V trimming: 2 bases; J trimming: 2 bases; junction bases outside the gene matches: 5. The DNA of the CDR3 is TGTGCCAGCAGTTTAACGGGACAGAGAAACACCGGGGAGCTGTTTTTT. Translation gives CASSLTGQRNTGELFF.

The chain has TRBV30 and TRBJ1-5; D gene ambiguous. Trimming removed 4 bases at V and 2 bases at J, with 9 bases between. The germline V gene encodes CDR1 GTSNPN and CDR2 SVGIG (reference sequence). The CDR3 length is 13 residues. The DNA for the CDR3 is TGTGCCTGGAACCGGTATGGCAATCAGCCCCAGCATTTT. Its translation: CAWNRYGNQPQHF.

The chain employs TRBV7-3 and TRBJ2-1; 11 bases agree with TRBD2. V shed 4 bases, J shed 7 bases, and the junction held 9 bases outside the gene matches. This CDR3 region has 16 residues. Germline V gene data show CDR1 as SGHTA and CDR2 as FQGTGA. The CDR3 protein is CASSYTSGRGGNEQFF. DNA for the CDR3: TGTGCCAGCAGCTATACTAGCGGGAGAGGAGGGAATGAGCAGTTCTTC.

The rearrangement uses TRBV7-9 and TRBJ2-7; 10 bases map to TRBD2. CDR3 length: 15 amino acids. The ends lost 4 bases at V and 3 bases at J; junction bases unmatched: 6. CDR1 SEHNR and CDR2 FQNEAQ come from the germline V gene (reference sequence). CDR3 protein: CASSSSSGRFYEQYF. The CDR3 bases are TGTGCCAGCAGCTCCAGTAGCGGGAGGTTCTACGAGCAGTACTTC.

The CDR3 reads CSVGSQRGYGETQYF. In DNA, the CDR3 is TGCAGCGTTGGTTCCCAGCGGGGATACGGGGAGACCCAGTACTTC. This chain connects TRBV29-1 to TRBJ2-5, with TRBD2 identical over 7 bases. The CDR3 consists of 15 residues. Per the germline V gene, CDR1 is SQVTM and CDR2 is ANQGSEA. The V and J ends lost 4 bases and 5 bases, in that order; junction bases with no gene match: 13.

This clone was recorded only once. CDR3 amino acids: CASRSGQLNTEAFF. Here the CDR3 DNA reads TGCGCCAGCAGGTCTGGACAGCTGAACACTGAAGCTTTCTTT. The chain employs TRBV5-1 and TRBJ1-1; possible D gene TRBD1, 6 bases. Germline CDR1 and CDR2: SGHRS and YFSETQ. The V and J ends lost 5 bases and 0 bases respectively, with 11 bases between them. The CDR3 is 14 amino acids.

The CDR3 bases are TGTGCCAGCAGTGGACAGGGTAATGAAAAACTGTTTTTT. Its translation is CASSGQGNEKLFF. The chain combines TRBV25-1 with TRBJ1-4, with TRBD1 matching over 7 bases. The V and J ends lost 4 bases and 4 bases, in that order; junction bases with no gene match: 0. This CDR3 comprises 13 residues. Germline V CDR1 and CDR2: MGHDK, SYGVNS. Looking up the rest from reference TRBV25-1 and TRBJ1-4 gives the full variable domain: EADIYQTPRYLVIGTGKKITLECSQTMGHDKMYWYQQDPGMELHLIHYSYGVNSTEKGDLSSESTVSRIRTEHFPLTLESARPSHTSQYLCASSGQGNEKLFFGSGTQLSVL.

The chain joins TRBV28 to TRBJ1-1; no reliable D call. This CDR3 comprises 14 residues. The V end was cut by 1 base, the J end by 0 bases, with 6 bases between. Germline lookup yields CDR1 MDHEN and CDR2 SYDVKM. CDR3 sequence (DNA): TGTGCCAGCAGTTTATTGACACTGAACACTGAAGCTTTCTTT. Its protein is CASSLLTLNTEAFF. Full variable domain (rest looked up from reference TRBV28 and TRBJ1-1): DVKVTQSSRYLVKRTGEKVFLECVQDMDHENMFWYRQDPGLGLRLIYFSYDVKMKEKGDIPEGYSVSREKKERFSLILESASTNQTSMYLCASSLLTLNTEAFFGQGTRLTVV.

The V gene is TRBV7-2, the J gene TRBJ2-1; D uncertain. V was clipped by 5 bases and J by 6 bases, with 11 bases between them. Germline lookup yields CDR1 SGHTA and CDR2 FQGNSA. The CDR3 is made up of 13 amino acids. Written as DNA, the CDR3 is TGTGCCAGCAGCCGCCATCCTAGCAATGAGCAGTTCTTC. Translation gives CASSRHPSNEQFF. The full variable domain, in which reference TRBV7-2 and TRBJ2-1 provide the parts outside the CDR3, is GAGVSQSPSNKVTEKGKDVELRCDPISGHTALYWYRQSLGQGLEFLIYFQGNSAPDKSGLPSDRFSAERTGGSVSTLTIQRTQQEDSAVYLCASSRHPSNEQFFGPGTRLTVL.

The rearrangement joins TRBV15 to TRBJ2-1; D call uncertain. The CDR3 consists of 12 residues. With 0 bases removed from V and 11 bases from J, the gap between germline ends came to 8 bases. Per germline, CDR1 LNHNV and CDR2 YYDKDF (reference sequence). CDR3 bases: TGTGCCACCAGCAGAGATCCTATAAAGCAGTTCTTC. It codes for CATSRDPIKQFF.

The chain joins TRBV5-4 to TRBJ2-1, with TRBD2 matching over 15 bases. With V trimmed by 4 bases and J by 9 bases, 5 bases remained unmatched. From germline, CDR1 is SGHNT and CDR2 YYREEE (reference sequence). The CDR3 is 15 residues long. DNA for the CDR3: TGTGCCAGCAGCACCGGGACTAGCGGGGGGAGTGAGCAGTTCTTC. Its protein is CASSTGTSGGSEQFF. The complete variable domain, with remaining parts taken from reference TRBV5-4 and TRBJ2-1, reads ETGVTQSPTHLIKTRGQQVTLRCSSQSGHNTVSWYQQALGQGPQFIFQYYREEENGRGNFPPRFSGLQFPNYSSELNVNALELDDSALYLCASSTGTSGGSEQFFGPGTRLTVL.

V and J are TRBV6-5 and TRBJ2-3, with 9 bases aligning to TRBD2. Looked up from germline, CDR1 is MNHEY and CDR2 is SVGAGI. V lost 6 bases, J lost 8 bases, and 3 bases stayed unmatched. The CDR3 is 12 residues long. CDR3 protein: CASSTGLATQYF. CDR3 nucleotides: TGTGCCAGCAGCACGGGACTAGCTACGCAGTATTTT.

The chain employs TRBV7-8 and TRBJ2-7, with 9 bases lining up with TRBD1. Germline CDR1 is SGHVS and CDR2 is FQNEAQ. Trimming at V came to 3 bases and at J to 7 bases, leaving 7 bases not matched to a gene. The CDR3 covers 14 residues. The chain's CDR3 is CASSLRDRAREQYF. In nucleotides, the CDR3 is TGTGCCAGCAGCTTGCGGGACAGGGCGAGAGAGCAGTACTTC.

This chain joins TRBV18 and TRBJ1-5; 9 bases map to TRBD1. Germline lookup yields CDR1 KGHSH and CDR2 LQKENI. The CDR3 totals 14 residues. V lost 3 bases to trimming and J lost 4 bases; unmatched junction nucleotides: 1. CDR3 region: CASSPGTGNQPQHF. For the CDR3, the DNA is TGTGCCAGCTCACCCGGGACAGGGAATCAGCCCCAGCATTTT.

The chain carries TRBV27 and TRBJ2-2, with TRBD2 as a possible D gene (5 bases). This CDR3 spans 16 amino acids. Germline CDR1 is MNHEY and CDR2 is SMNVEV (reference sequence). V dropped 5 bases and J dropped 4 bases, with 17 bases sitting between them. The CDR3 here is CASSPWTGLATGELFF. The CDR3 DNA sequence: TGTGCCAGCAGTCCTTGGACGGGGTTAGCCACCGGGGAGCTGTTTTTT.

The chain couples TRBV7-2 to TRBJ1-1; D perhaps matches TRBD1 (5 bases). The CDR3 totals 13 residues. Germline CDR1 SGHTA, CDR2 FQGNSA. V was trimmed by 2 bases and J by 7 bases, leaving 11 bases between them. The CDR3 DNA follows: TGTGCCAGCAGCTTATACAGGCAGAGTGAAGCTTTCTTT. Amino acids: CASSLYRQSEAFF. Full variable domain (outside the CDR3, taken from reference TRBV7-2 and TRBJ1-1): GAGVSQSPSNKVTEKGKDVELRCDPISGHTALYWYRQSLGQGLEFLIYFQGNSAPDKSGLPSDRFSAERTGGSVSTLTIQRTQQEDSAVYLCASSLYRQSEAFFGQGTRLTVV.

The chain uses TRBV11-2 and TRBJ1-1; D is ambiguous. The CDR3 covers 12 residues. The V end was cut by 5 bases, the J end by 6 bases, with 10 bases between. From germline, CDR1 is SGHAT and CDR2 FQNNGV. CDR3: CASSHNSPEAFF. CDR3 nucleotide sequence: TGTGCCAGCAGCCACAACAGCCCTGAAGCTTTCTTT.

The chain combines TRBV6-5 with TRBJ1-3, with D perhaps TRBD1 (5 bases). V was pared by 2 bases and J by 2 bases, with 10 bases between. The CDR3 has 15 residues. The germline V gene encodes CDR1 MNHEY and CDR2 SVGAGI. The CDR3 DNA is TGTGCCAGCAGTTACGGGAGGGGAACTGGAAACACCATATATTTT. Its translation: CASSYGRGTGNTIYF.

CDR3 sequence: CASSVTASNYGYTF. The CDR3 DNA sequence: TGTGCCAGCAGCGTTACAGCGTCTAACTATGGCTACACCTTC. The rearrangement uses TRBV11-2 and TRBJ1-2; D is unresolved. Trimming removed 5 bases from V and 0 bases from J, with 10 bases in between. The CDR3 is 14 amino acids. In germline, CDR1 is SGHAT, CDR2 FQNNGV.

V and J are TRBV15 and TRBJ2-2; tentatively, D is TRBD2 (5 bases). The CDR3 length is 13 residues. Germline CDR1 and CDR2: LNHNV and YYDKDF (reference sequence). The V end lost 8 bases, the J end lost 7 bases, and 14 bases lay between the germline ends. CDR3: CATGRALGGELFF. Here the CDR3 DNA reads TGTGCCACCGGGAGAGCTCTGGGCGGGGAGCTGTTTTTT.

This rearrangement joins TRBV7-2 to TRBJ2-7; no reliable D call. The CDR3 is 14 amino acids. Germline values: CDR1 SGHTA, CDR2 FQGNSA. Trimming cost V 5 bases and J 5 bases, with 16 bases left between them. The CDR3 coding sequence is TGTGCCAGCAGCCCAGGTAGGGTGGGCAACGAGCAGTACTTC. Its translation is CASSPGRVGNEQYF.

This clone appeared a single time. The J gene is TRBJ2-5, the V gene TRBV10-3; 8 bases are shared with TRBD2. Germline V gives CDR1 ENHRY, CDR2 SYGVKD. The CDR3 runs to 12 residues. V shed 5 bases, J shed 5 bases, and the junction held 1 base outside the gene matches. The CDR3 DNA reads as TGTGCCATCAGTCCGGGGGGGGAGACCCAGTACTTC. It specifies CAISPGGETQYF.